This TCR beta chain is drawn from a study of CD8 T cells in ankylosing spondylitis. Broader study findings: One TCR beta motif, made up of about 8 highly homologous variants, appeared characteristic of ankylosing spondylitis blood.

Via MiXCR, TCRdb re-called the 5' RACE reads, giving one row per CDR3 protein. Of about 220,000 distinct CDR3 sequences listed, 7.3% were seen once; the top ten hold more than 13%. There are a few counts of this clonotype. What it binds is unknown. J lost 6 bases, V lost 0 bases, and 11 bases had no gene match. The CDR3 is 16 residues long. The germline gives CDR1 DFQATT, CDR2 SNEGSKA (reference sequence). The sequenced sample consisted of blood, either unsorted or a sorted T cell fraction (not recorded which). The chain employs TRBV20-1 and TRBJ1-1; 9 bases fit TRBD1. This sequence originates from a male donor with ankylosing spondylitis. The CDR3 spells CSARDLQGAEEAEAFF. Here the CDR3 DNA reads TGCAGTGCTAGAGATCTACAGGGGGCGGAGGAGGCTGAAGCTTTCTTT.